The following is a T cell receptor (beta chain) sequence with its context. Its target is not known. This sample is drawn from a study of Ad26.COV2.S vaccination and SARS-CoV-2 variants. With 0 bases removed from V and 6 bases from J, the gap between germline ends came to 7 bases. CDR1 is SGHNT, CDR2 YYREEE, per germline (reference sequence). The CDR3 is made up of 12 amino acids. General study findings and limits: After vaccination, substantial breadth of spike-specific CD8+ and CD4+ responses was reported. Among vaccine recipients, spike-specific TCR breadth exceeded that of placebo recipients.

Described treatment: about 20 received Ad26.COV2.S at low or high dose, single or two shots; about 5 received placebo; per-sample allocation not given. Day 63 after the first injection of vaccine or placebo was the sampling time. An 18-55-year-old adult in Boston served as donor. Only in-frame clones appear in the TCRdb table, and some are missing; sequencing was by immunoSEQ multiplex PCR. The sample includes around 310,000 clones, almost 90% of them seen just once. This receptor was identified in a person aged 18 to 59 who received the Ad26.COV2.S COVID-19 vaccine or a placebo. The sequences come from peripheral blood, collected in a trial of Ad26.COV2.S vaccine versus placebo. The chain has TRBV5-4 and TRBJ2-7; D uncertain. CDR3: CASSLDYSEQYF. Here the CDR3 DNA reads TGTGCCAGCAGCTTGGATTATTCCGAGCAGTACTTC.